This record looks at one TCR beta chain sequence and its context. This sample stems from a study of CD4 and CD8 cells across lung adenocarcinoma regions. A single record per CDR3 protein comes from TCRdb applying MiXCR to the PCR reads. The sample lists 6,500 to 9,500 distinct CDR3 sequences, 35% to 45% occurring once. CDR1 and CDR2 (germline): MNHEY, SVGAGI. CDR3 length: 14 residues. Losses at the gene ends were 0 bases for V and 7 bases for J; bases not matched to a gene: 4. The patients had localized lung adenocarcinoma, a non-small cell subtype. Sequencing was performed on CD4+ T cells from the margin of a lung tumor. The receptor comes from a male donor with lung adenocarcinoma. The CD4 and CD8 labels of this study may be unreliable. The chain employs TRBV6-5 and TRBJ2-3, with 7 bases matching TRBD1. The chain's CDR3 is CASSYSGGKNTQYF. The DNA of the CDR3 is TGTGCCAGCAGTTACTCAGGGGGCAAAAATACGCAGTATTTT.